This paragraph covers one T cell receptor (beta chain) sequence. What it binds is not known. The data stem from a study of cytomegalovirus exposure and HLA in healthy donors. Whole-study results and caveats: Later analysis showed most CMV-associated TCR beta chains appearing HLA-restricted. Roughly uniform depth of sequencing across donors was assumed in presence/absence analyses. Researchers reported that three CMV-associated chains were confirmed in vitro as CMV antigen-specific.

Germline-derived CDR1 and CDR2 are LNHDA and SQIVND (reference sequence). The CDR3 is made up of 15 amino acids. V gave up 3 bases and J gave up 2 bases, with 11 bases separating them. Amplification used 60 Vbeta primers and 13 Jbeta primers. TCRdb's copy holds only in-frame clones and misses some; the assay was immunoSEQ multiplex PCR. The repertoire has 100,000 to 140,000 clones, under 85% of them found once; the top ten carry 4.2%. Sequences were obtained from PBMCs. The rearrangement uses TRBV19 and TRBJ1-5; D unclear. The origin of this receptor is a male donor in good health and CMV-seronegative. The CDR3 sequence: CASSISGNGNQPQHF. CDR3 bases: TGTGCCAGTAGTATCTCGGGGAATGGCAATCAGCCCCAGCATTTT.